These 15 T cell receptor beta chains were all obtained from the same sample, sequenced in a study of T cell changes during pregnancy in multiple sclerosis. Using immunoSEQ multiplex PCR, the repertoire was profiled, and TCRdb retains in-frame clones only, with some absent. The top ten hold around 9.8% of the sample, which has fewer than 40,000 clones, roughly 90% seen once. This material consisted of CD8+ T cells from peripheral blood mononuclear cells, taken in the first trimester of pregnancy. The receptors shown here come from a female donor with multiple sclerosis, enrolled in a pregnancy study.

The chain employs TRBV4-3 and TRBJ1-1, with 8 bases fitting TRBD1. This CDR3 is built from 16 residues. Looked up from germline, CDR1 is LGHNA and CDR2 is YSLEER. V dropped 0 bases and J dropped 4; count of bases not matched to a gene: 7. The CDR3 DNA follows: TGCGCCAGCAGCCAAGACTACAGGGGGACGCTCACTGAAGCTTTCTTT. It codes for CASSQDYRGTLTEAFF.

V gene TRBV7-8 combines with J gene TRBJ2-4; D ambiguous. The ends were cut back, 0 bases at V and 5 bases at J, with 20 bases in the middle. This CDR3 is 18 amino acids long. Germline V gives CDR1 SGHVS, CDR2 FQNEAQ. Written as DNA, the CDR3 is TGTGCCAGCAGCTTAGCGGGTTGGGCCCAATTGATCCAAAACATTCAGTACTTC. It encodes CASSLAGWAQLIQNIQYF.

This clone was detected once. The chain joins TRBV7-6 to TRBJ1-6, with TRBD1 matching 7 bases. The CDR3 totals 15 residues. Germline CDR1 SGHVS, CDR2 FNYEAQ. J gave up 6 bases and V 4 bases, and 6 bases lay outside the gene matches. CDR3 amino acids: CASSSSTGPNSPLHF. Here the CDR3 DNA reads TGTGCCAGCAGCTCATCGACAGGGCCTAATTCACCCCTCCACTTT.

The chain uses TRBV6-1 and TRBJ1-1; a weak D match, TRBD1 (5 bases). The CDR3 is made up of 12 amino acids. From germline, CDR1 is MNHNS and CDR2 SASEGT. Trimming left V 5 bases short and J 4 bases short, with 8 bases between. For the CDR3, the DNA is TGTGCCAGCAGTTGGGGCGCCACTGAAGCTTTCTTT. This translates into CASSWGATEAFF.

The J gene is TRBJ2-5, the V gene TRBV27; 7 bases are shared with TRBD2. There are 13 residues in the CDR3. J gave up 5 bases and V 8 bases, and 8 bases lay outside the gene matches. Germline assignment: CDR1 MNHEY and CDR2 SMNVEV (reference sequence). The CDR3: CASGRGGGETQYF. The DNA of the CDR3 is TGTGCCAGCGGGCGTGGGGGAGGGGAGACCCAGTACTTC.

This chain links TRBV29-1 with TRBJ2-1; D unresolved. Germline loops: CDR1 SQVTM, CDR2 ANQGSEA. Between the trimmed V and J ends, which lost 5 bases and 0 bases, there was a span of 11 bases. This CDR3 is built from 14 residues. The CDR3 loop is CSVLAGSSYNEQFF. In DNA form, the CDR3 reads TGCAGCGTTTTGGCAGGAAGCTCCTACAATGAGCAGTTCTTC.

This rearrangement joins TRBV27 to TRBJ2-7; D is perhaps TRBD2 (5 bases). V was trimmed by 3 bases and J by 0 bases, leaving 6 bases between them. CDR1 and CDR2 (germline): MNHEY, SMNVEV (reference sequence). The CDR3 loop spans 13 amino acids. DNA for the CDR3: TGTGCCAGCAGTTTGGCGGGCTCCTACGAGCAGTACTTC. Amino acid sequence: CASSLAGSYEQYF.

The rearrangement joins TRBV27 to TRBJ2-3, with TRBD2 identical over 8 bases. The germline CDR1 and CDR2 sequences are MNHEY and SMNVEV (reference sequence). This CDR3 is 17 amino acids long. Trimming took 7 bases from V and 4 from J; bases not matched to a gene: 16. The CDR3 region is CASIELATGGPPDTQYF. In DNA, the CDR3 is TGTGCCAGCATCGAACTTGCGACGGGAGGGCCCCCAGATACGCAGTATTTT.

This chain joins TRBV11-3 and TRBJ1-6; TRBD1 is a possible D gene (5 bases). The V end lost 0 bases, the J end lost 6 bases, and 9 bases lay between the germline ends. CDR3 length equals 15 residues. In germline, CDR1 is SGHNT, CDR2 YENEEA. The CDR3 spells CASSLDYDSNSPLHF. The CDR3 DNA sequence: TGTGCCAGCAGCTTAGATTACGACAGTAATTCACCCCTCCACTTT.

This chain connects TRBV2 to TRBJ1-2; D is uncertain. The CDR3 covers 13 residues. Germline loops: CDR1 SNHLY, CDR2 FYNNEI. Deletions cut 3 bases from V and 8 bases from J, with 13 bases between. The CDR3 DNA reads as TGTGCCAGCAGTGATGACATAGGATTCGGCTACACCTTC. Amino acid sequence: CASSDDIGFGYTF. The whole variable domain, filled in from reference TRBV2 and TRBJ1-2, reads EPEVTQTPSHQVTQMGQEVILRCVPISNHLYFYWYRQILGQKVEFLVSFYNNEISEKSEIFDDQFSVERPDGSNFTLKIRSTKLEDSAMYFCASSDDIGFGYTFGSGTRLTVV.

This clone was seen only once. The chain recombines TRBV9 with TRBJ2-1; D is possibly TRBD1 (5 bases). The V gene's germline CDR1 is SGDLS and CDR2 YYNGEE. The CDR3 sequence is 16 residues long. Trimming left V 4 bases short and J 5 bases short, with 19 bases between. This CDR3 is CASSPRSDLRDNEQFF. CDR3 bases: TGTGCCAGCAGCCCCCGCTCCGACCTCAGGGACAATGAGCAGTTCTTC.

V and J are TRBV7-2 and TRBJ1-4; 7 bases map to TRBD1. V was clipped by 4 bases and J by 6 bases; unmatched bases: 11. Germline V gives CDR1 SGHTA, CDR2 FQGNSA. This CDR3 contains 16 residues. CDR3 sequence: CASSSYNQGEDEKLFF. The CDR3 DNA follows: TGTGCCAGCAGCTCGTACAATCAGGGGGAGGATGAAAAACTGTTTTTT.

The rearrangement joins TRBV2 to TRBJ2-3; 8 bases map to TRBD1. The junction had 11 bases not matched to a gene; V was cut back by 5 bases and J by 1 base. Germline V CDR1 and CDR2: SNHLY, FYNNEI. CDR3 length: 17 amino acids. The CDR3 nucleotides are TGTGCCAGCAGTTCCAAGGACAGGGAAGCGGGCACAGATACGCAGTATTTT. This translates into CASSSKDREAGTDTQYF.

This clone was recorded only once. This chain links TRBV4-1 with TRBJ2-1; 9 positions match TRBD1. Germline CDR1 is MGHRA and CDR2 is YSYEKL. After removal of 2 bases from V and 9 bases from J, the junction contained 11 bases not matched to a gene. The CDR3 runs to 16 residues. CDR3 sequence: CASSQTGQGNVGEQFF. Here the CDR3 DNA reads TGCGCCAGCAGCCAAACGGGACAGGGTAATGTGGGTGAGCAGTTCTTC.

The V gene is TRBV10-2, the J gene TRBJ1-2, with D tentatively TRBD1 (6 bases). The length of the CDR3 is 13 residues. CDR1 is WSHSY and CDR2 is SAAADI in the germline V gene. V was clipped by 0 bases and J by 8 bases, with 10 bases between them. The CDR3 loop reads CASSESTGKGYTF. The CDR3 DNA is TGCGCCAGCAGTGAGTCGACAGGTAAAGGCTACACCTTC.